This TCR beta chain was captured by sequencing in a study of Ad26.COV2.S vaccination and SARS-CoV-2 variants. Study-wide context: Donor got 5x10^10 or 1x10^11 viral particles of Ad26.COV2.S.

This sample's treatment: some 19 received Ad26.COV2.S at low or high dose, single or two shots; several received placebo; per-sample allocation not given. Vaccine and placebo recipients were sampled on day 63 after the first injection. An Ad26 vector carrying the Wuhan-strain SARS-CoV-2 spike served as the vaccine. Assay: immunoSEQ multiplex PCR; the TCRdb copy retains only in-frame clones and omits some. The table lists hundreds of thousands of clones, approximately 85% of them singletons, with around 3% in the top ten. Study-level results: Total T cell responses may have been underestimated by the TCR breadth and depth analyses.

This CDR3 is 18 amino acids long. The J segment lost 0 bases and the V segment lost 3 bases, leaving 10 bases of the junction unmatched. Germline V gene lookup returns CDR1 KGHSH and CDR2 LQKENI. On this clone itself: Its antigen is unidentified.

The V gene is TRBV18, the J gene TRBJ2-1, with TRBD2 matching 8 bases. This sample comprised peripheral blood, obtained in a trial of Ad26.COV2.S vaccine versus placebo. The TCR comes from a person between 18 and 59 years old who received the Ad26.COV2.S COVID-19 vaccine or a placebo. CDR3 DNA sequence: TGTGCCAGCTCACCCATACACGGGGGGGCAGGCTCCTACAATGAGCAGTTCTTC. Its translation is CASSPIHGGAGSYNEQFF. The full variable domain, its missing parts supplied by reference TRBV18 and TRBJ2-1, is NAGVMQNPRHLVRRRGQEARLRCSPMKGHSHVYWYRQLPEEGLKFMVYLQKENIIDESGMPKERFSAEFPKEGPSILRIQQVVRGDSAAYFCASSPIHGGAGSYNEQFFGPGTRLTVL.